A selection of T cell receptor beta chains follows, all from one sample in a study of early T cells in non-severe SARS-CoV-2 infection. TCRdb fed the 5' RACE reads into MiXCR, producing one record per CDR3 protein. The sample records 70,000 or so distinct CDR3 sequences, roughly a tenth being singletons. Sequenced material: whole blood, taken at baseline. The origin of the receptors is an adult who was a healthcare worker with PCR-confirmed SARS-CoV-2 infection or an uninfected control (not recorded which). Both conserved end residues are part of each CDR3. The order of the fields is clone size, V gene, D gene, J gene, CDR3 DNA, CDR3 protein. The D gene is left open where the match is weak. The size field is filled for only some rows; it gives once, few, many or a size class.

size: once; V: TRBV5-1; D: -; J: TRBJ2-2; DNA: TGCGCCAGCAGCTTGGATCGGGGAATCATAGCCGGGGAGCTGTTTTTT; CDR3: CASSLDRGIIAGELFF
size: many; V: TRBV7-9; D: TRBD1; J: TRBJ1-6; DNA: TGTGCCAGCAGCTTAAATAGACAGGGGAATTCACCCCTCCACTTT; CDR3: CASSLNRQGNSPLHF
size: few; V: TRBV5-5; D: -; J: TRBJ1-1; DNA: TGTGCCAGCATCCTACAGGGCGGCACTGAAGCTTTCTTT; CDR3: CASILQGGTEAFF
size: many; V: TRBV29-1; D: TRBD1; J: TRBJ2-3; DNA: TGCAGCACCGACCCGACAGGGGCAGATACGCAGTATTTT; CDR3: CSTDPTGADTQYF
size: many; V: TRBV10-2; D: -; J: TRBJ1-2; DNA: TGCGCCAGCAACGACAGCCCCTATGGCTACACCTTC; CDR3: CASNDSPYGYTF
size: few; V: TRBV7-8; D: -; J: TRBJ2-1; DNA: TGTGCCAGCAGCTTACTCCCCGACGGGGGCGCCTTCGATGAGCAGTTCTTC; CDR3: CASSLLPDGGAFDEQFF
size: few; V: TRBV10-3; D: -; J: TRBJ2-2; DNA: TGTGCCATCAGTGAGTGGACCGGGGAGCTGTTTTTT; CDR3: CAISEWTGELFF
size: many; V: TRBV2; D: TRBD2; J: TRBJ2-7; DNA: TGTGCCAGCAGAGAAGGACTAGCGGGGGGTCGCGAGCAGTACTTC; CDR3: CASREGLAGGREQYF
size: many; V: TRBV7-2; D: -; J: TRBJ1-1; DNA: TGTGCCAGCAGCTCAAAGACGGGGACAAAGGCTGAAGCTTTCTTT; CDR3: CASSSKTGTKAEAFF
size: few; V: TRBV7-9; D: -; J: TRBJ2-7; DNA: TGTGCCAGCAGCTTCGACAGCTCAGGGTTGACTTCCTACGAGCAGTACTTC; CDR3: CASSFDSSGLTSYEQYF
size: -; V: TRBV11-2; D: -; J: TRBJ2-2; DNA: TGTGCCAGCAGCTTAAGAGAGGGGACCGGGGAGCTGTTTTTT; CDR3: CASSLREGTGELFF
size: -; V: TRBV6-5; D: -; J: TRBJ2-1; DNA: TGTGCCAGCAGTTACACCAGAACCTACAATGAGCAGTTCTTC; CDR3: CASSYTRTYNEQFF
size: many; V: TRBV20-1; D: TRBD1; J: TRBJ2-3; DNA: TGCAGTGCTAGAGATGTGAAGGGGGCGGCAGATACGCAGTATTTT; CDR3: CSARDVKGAADTQYF
size: -; V: TRBV12-3/TRBV12-4; D: TRBD1; J: TRBJ1-2; DNA: TGTGCCAGCAGTCCTATGACAGGGAACTATGGCTACACCTTC; CDR3: CASSPMTGNYGYTF
size: -; V: TRBV19; D: -; J: TRBJ2-7; DNA: TGTGCCAGTAGTATGCGACAGGAAAGCGACGAGCAGTACTTC; CDR3: CASSMRQESDEQYF
size: few; V: TRBV12-3/TRBV12-4; D: TRBD1; J: TRBJ2-7; DNA: TGTGCCAGCAGGGACAGGGGGCTGAGTGAGCAGTACTTC; CDR3: CASRDRGLSEQYF
size: many; V: TRBV6-6; D: TRBD1; J: TRBJ2-7; DNA: TGTGCCAGCAGTACTACCGGGACAGCTTACGAGCAGTACTTC; CDR3: CASSTTGTAYEQYF
size: -; V: TRBV6-6; D: -; J: TRBJ1-1; DNA: TGTGCCAGCAGTTTAGGTGGGGGCGGATTGAACACTGAAGCTTTCTTT; CDR3: CASSLGGGGLNTEAFF
size: few; V: TRBV12-5; D: -; J: TRBJ2-3; DNA: TGTGCTAGTGGCCAAGACGTTACAGATACGCAGTATTTT; CDR3: CASGQDVTDTQYF
size: few; V: TRBV18; D: -; J: TRBJ2-7; DNA: TGTGCCAGCTCACCACAGCAGGGGTCCTACGAGCAGTACTTC; CDR3: CASSPQQGSYEQYF
size: few; V: TRBV4-3; D: -; J: TRBJ1-6; DNA: TGCGCCAGCAGCCTGGGGTCCGCGAGCTCCTATAATTCACCCCTCCACTTT; CDR3: CASSLGSASSYNSPLHF
size: -; V: TRBV19; D: TRBD2; J: TRBJ2-1; DNA: TGTGCCAGTAAGCCGGGACTAGCTAAAGTTGAGCAGTTCTTC; CDR3: CASKPGLAKVEQFF
size: many; V: TRBV7-9; D: -; J: TRBJ1-6; DNA: TGTGCCAGCAGCTTAGCGCCAGGGTCAGGACCCCTCCACTTT; CDR3: CASSLAPGSGPLHF
size: few; V: TRBV6-4; D: TRBD1; J: TRBJ1-6; DNA: TGTGCCAGCAGTACCGGGACAGATAATTCACCCCTCCACTTT; CDR3: CASSTGTDNSPLHF
size: medium-sized; V: TRBV20-1; D: TRBD2; J: TRBJ2-5; DNA: TGCAGTGCTAGTTCGCTAGCGGAGGGGCCCCAAGAGACCCAGTACTTC; CDR3: CSASSLAEGPQETQYF
size: -; V: TRBV5-6; D: -; J: TRBJ2-1; DNA: TGTGCCAGCGCTGCGGGACGGTTTAACAATGAGCAGTTCTTC; CDR3: CASAAGRFNNEQFF
size: -; V: TRBV6-2/TRBV6-3; D: -; J: TRBJ2-3; DNA: TGTGCCAGCAGTTACGACAGGTCCACAGATACGCAGTATTTT; CDR3: CASSYDRSTDTQYF